The 26 T cell receptor beta chains given below trace back to one sample, sequenced in a study of blood T cell repertoires in COVID-19. Generated by immunoSEQ multiplex PCR, the TCRdb table keeps only in-frame clones and is missing some. The sample lists roughly 64,000 clones, over 75% occurring once. The sample taken for sequencing was peripheral blood. The receptor source for this set is a man aged 45-65 years with active COVID-19.

This rearrangement joins TRBV4-1 to TRBJ1-2; TRBD1 matches 9 bases. With V trimmed by 4 bases and J by 4 bases, 7 bases remained unmatched. Germline V gene sequence: CDR1 MGHRA, CDR2 YSYEKL. CDR3 length: 15 residues. CDR3 bases: TGCGCCAGCAGCCCAGGACAGGGGCCCATCTATGGCTACACCTTC. Encoded protein: CASSPGQGPIYGYTF.

The rearrangement links TRBV5-1 to TRBJ2-7, with TRBD1 as a possible D gene (6 bases). This CDR3 spans 14 amino acids. V was cut by 0 bases and J by 5 bases, with 12 bases left in between. Germline V CDR1 and CDR2: SGHRS, YFSETQ. The CDR3 here is CASSLGYRENEQYF. The CDR3 DNA reads TGCGCCAGCAGCTTGGGGTACAGGGAAAACGAGCAGTACTTC.

CDR3 nucleotide sequence: TGTGCCAGCAGTGACCAGGGGAGTGTGGATGGCTACACCTTC. It is translated as CASSDQGSVDGYTF. V usage is TRBV2 and J usage is TRBJ1-2; D is possibly TRBD1 (6 bases). Trimming took 3 bases from V and 6 from J, leaving 14 bases between them. This CDR3 contains 14 residues. Germline CDR1 and CDR2: SNHLY and FYNNEI.

The genes are TRBV5-5 and TRBJ1-2; TRBD1 aligns across 7 bases. V gave up 2 bases and J gave up 8 bases; unmatched junction bases: 9. In germline, CDR1 is SGHKS, CDR2 YYEKEE (reference sequence). This CDR3 is 14 amino acids long. This chain's CDR3 is CASSLGGGLKGYTF. The CDR3 nucleotides read TGTGCCAGCAGCTTAGGAGGGGGCTTGAAGGGCTACACCTTC.

This chain uses TRBV28 with TRBJ2-7; 11 nucleotides line up with TRBD2. Germline lookup yields CDR1 MDHEN and CDR2 SYDVKM. The CDR3 is 16 amino acids. With 2 bases clipped from V and 7 bases from J, the junction kept 10 bases outside the gene matches. The CDR3 nucleotides are TGTGCCAGCAGTTTACCATACGGGACTAGCGGAGGGGAGCAGTACTTC. Amino acids: CASSLPYGTSGGEQYF.

V gene TRBV23-1 combines with J gene TRBJ1-2; D uncertain. TRBV23-1 is sorted into the ORF group, with uncertain function. The CDR3 length is 10 residues. Trimming cost V 4 bases and J 8 bases, with 5 bases left between them. The DNA for the CDR3 is TGCGCCAGCAGTCTGAGGGGCTACACCTTC. This sequence encodes CASSLRGYTF.

The V call is TRBV5-1, the J call TRBJ1-4; 9 bases are a match to TRBD1. CDR3 length: 14 residues. CDR1 SGHRS and CDR2 YFSETQ come from the germline V gene. Trimming took 4 bases from V and 8 from J; bases not matched to a gene: 6. The CDR3 DNA sequence: TGCGCCAGCAGCCCGGGACAGGGTGGGGAAAAACTGTTTTTT. It codes for CASSPGQGGEKLFF.

V is TRBV10-3 and J is TRBJ2-1; no clear D gene. CDR3 size: 12 residues. V lost 4 bases and J 3 bases, leaving 4 bases between the germline ends. Germline V gene data show CDR1 as ENHRY and CDR2 as SYGVKD. DNA for the CDR3: TGTGCCATCAGTGCCAGCTACAATGAGCAGTTCTTC. Amino acids: CAISASYNEQFF.

J is TRBJ2-2 and V is TRBV5-1, with 7 nucleotides matching TRBD1. CDR1 SGHRS and CDR2 YFSETQ come from the germline V gene. After removal of 5 bases from V and 0 bases from J, the junction contained 1 base not matched to a gene. The CDR3 is 14 residues long. CDR3 in DNA: TGCGCCAGCAGTGGGACAGCGAACACCGGGGAGCTGTTTTTT. It is translated as CASSGTANTGELFF. The full variable domain, rest sourced from reference TRBV5-1 and TRBJ2-2, is KAGVTQTPRYLIKTRGQQVTLSCSPISGHRSVSWYQQTPGQGLQFLFEYFSETQRNKGNFPGRFSGRQFSNSRSEMNVSTLELGDSALYLCASSGTANTGELFFGEGSRLTVL.

The chain links TRBV7-9 to TRBJ1-5, with TRBD1 identical over 10 bases. This CDR3 is built from 15 residues. The ends lost 1 base at V and 4 bases at J; junction bases unmatched: 1. Per germline, CDR1 SEHNR and CDR2 FQNEAQ (reference sequence). The CDR3 DNA sequence: TGTGCCAGCAGCTTAGGGACAGGGGGGAATCAGCCCCAGCATTTT. Translated, it gives CASSLGTGGNQPQHF. The variable domain in full, completed from reference TRBV7-9 and TRBJ1-5, reads DTGVSQNPRHKITKRGQNVTFRCDPISEHNRLYWYRQTLGQGPEFLTYFQNEAQLEKSRLLSDRFSAERPKGSFSTLEIQRTEQGDSAMYLCASSLGTGGNQPQHFGDGTRLSIL.

This sequence joins TRBV5-4 and TRBJ2-5; 14 bases map to TRBD2. Germline V CDR1 and CDR2: SGHNT, YYREEE (reference sequence). V lost 4 bases to trimming and J lost 13 bases; unmatched junction nucleotides: 12. This CDR3 comprises 15 residues. The CDR3 loop reads CASSTPGLAGAGLYF. The CDR3 nucleotides are TGTGCCAGCAGCACCCCGGGACTAGCGGGGGCCGGCTTGTACTTC.

This chain links TRBV28 with TRBJ1-2; the match to TRBD1 covers 7 bases. The junction had 8 bases not matched to a gene; V was cut back by 6 bases and J by 4 bases. The length of the CDR3 is 14 residues. Germline V lookup: CDR1 MDHEN, CDR2 SYDVKM. The CDR3 DNA follows: TGTGCCAGCAGCCTAACAGGGGATGGCTATGGCTACACCTTC. The encoded protein is CASSLTGDGYGYTF.

V is TRBV7-2 and J is TRBJ2-7, with D possibly matching TRBD2 (6 bases). Germline CDR1 reads SGHTA; CDR2 reads FQGNSA. With 1 base removed from V and 5 bases from J, the gap between germline ends came to 15 bases. The CDR3 totals 15 residues. The chain's CDR3 is CASSLGAGGNDEQYF. The CDR3 DNA reads as TGTGCCAGCAGCTTAGGGGCCGGAGGGAATGACGAGCAGTACTTC.

The chain recombines TRBV25-1 with TRBJ1-1; D unresolved. V was shortened by 4 bases and J by 2 bases, with 11 bases between the two germline ends. This CDR3 is built from 14 residues. Germline assignment: CDR1 MGHDK and CDR2 SYGVNS. CDR3 sequence reads: CASSAPGENTEAFF. The CDR3 region has the DNA TGTGCCAGCAGTGCTCCGGGAGAAAACACTGAAGCTTTCTTT.

The rearrangement links TRBV18 to TRBJ1-2; tentatively, D is TRBD1 (6 bases). CDR3 length: 14 residues. V shed 3 bases and J shed 1 base, with 9 bases lying between them. Germline loops: CDR1 KGHSH, CDR2 LQKENI. CDR3: CASSPTGINYGYTF. CDR3 DNA: TGTGCCAGCTCACCTACAGGGATTAACTATGGCTACACCTTC. The whole variable domain, remainder taken from reference TRBV18 and TRBJ1-2, is NAGVMQNPRHLVRRRGQEARLRCSPMKGHSHVYWYRQLPEEGLKFMVYLQKENIIDESGMPKERFSAEFPKEGPSILRIQQVVRGDSAAYFCASSPTGINYGYTFGSGTRLTVV.

The rearrangement joins TRBV27 to TRBJ2-6; 11 bases align to TRBD1. V was clipped by 8 bases and J by 2 bases; unmatched bases: 14. CDR1 and CDR2 (germline): MNHEY, SMNVEV (reference sequence). This CDR3 is built from 19 residues. The DNA of the CDR3 is TGTGCCAGCCTAGGCTGGGACAGGGGGAAATCAACTGGGGCCAACGTCCTGACTTTC. Translating it yields CASLGWDRGKSTGANVLTF. Full variable domain (remainder filled in from reference TRBV27 and TRBJ2-6): EAQVTQNPRYLITVTGKKLTVTCSQNMNHEYMSWYRQDPGLGLRQIYYSMNVEVTDKGDVPEGYKVSRKEKRNFPLILESPSPNQTSLYFCASLGWDRGKSTGANVLTFGAGSRLTVL.

The chain links TRBV7-9 to TRBJ1-6; perhaps TRBD1 as D (5 bases). The CDR3 consists of 14 residues. Trimming left V 3 bases short and J 9 bases short, with 12 bases between. Germline-derived CDR1 and CDR2 are SEHNR and FQNEAQ (reference sequence). CDR3 loop: CASSLPGGGSPLHF. The CDR3 DNA reads as TGTGCCAGCAGCTTGCCCGGGGGGGGTTCACCCCTCCACTTT.

In this sample, this clone turned up once. The rearrangement joins TRBV19 to TRBJ2-7; the D is unclear. Germline V gene lookup returns CDR1 LNHDA and CDR2 SQIVND (reference sequence). The CDR3 is 13 residues long. Trimming removed 3 bases from V and 6 bases from J, with 12 bases in between. DNA for the CDR3: TGTGCCAGTAGTATTGCGCCTGAGTCCGAGCAGTACTTC. As protein: CASSIAPESEQYF. The full variable domain, its missing parts supplied by reference TRBV19 and TRBJ2-7, is DGGITQSPKYLFRKEGQNVTLSCEQNLNHDAMYWYRQDPGQGLRLIYYSQIVNDFQKGDIAEGYSVSREKKESFPLTVTSAQKNPTAFYLCASSIAPESEQYFGPGTRLTVT.

CDR3 DNA: TGTGCCAGCACCACCCGGGGTAGCGGTGATGAGACCCAGTACTTC. Amino acid sequence: CASTTRGSGDETQYF. V and J are TRBV2 and TRBJ2-5; D perhaps matches TRBD2 (6 bases). Germline V lookup: CDR1 SNHLY, CDR2 FYNNEI. The V gene lost 7 bases and the J gene lost 5 bases, with 20 bases spanning the gap. The CDR3 spans 15 residues.

This clone was seen a few times. The chain carries TRBV7-8 and TRBJ2-1; weak D call: TRBD1 (6 bases). The CDR3 spans 16 residues. Germline loops: CDR1 SGHVS, CDR2 FQNEAQ. V lost 1 base and J lost 6, with 16 bases in between. The CDR3 is CASSLVSRGGGNEQFF. The CDR3 region has the DNA TGTGCCAGCAGCTTAGTCTCCAGGGGTGGGGGCAATGAGCAGTTCTTC.

In the case of this clone: Relative to the germline gene, one junction end is altered; a read error may explain this. The chain joins TRBV4-1 to TRBJ1-4; TRBD1 might be the D (6 bases). Germline V gives CDR1 MGHRA, CDR2 YSYEKL. The CDR3 is made up of 15 amino acids. CDR3 residues: CASSRGGRSNEELFF. The CDR3 DNA sequence: TGCGCCAGCAGCCGAGGGGGACGGAGTAATGAAGAACTGTTTTTT.

This sequence joins TRBV6-5 and TRBJ2-7; 13 bases are a match to TRBD2. Germline lookup yields CDR1 MNHEY and CDR2 SVGAGI. The CDR3 loop spans 14 amino acids. The V and J ends lost 4 bases and 3 bases, in that order; junction bases with no gene match: 0. The CDR3 sequence is CASSWTSGGYEQYF. CDR3 bases: TGTGCCAGCAGTTGGACTAGCGGGGGCTACGAGCAGTACTTC.

J is TRBJ1-2 and V is TRBV5-4, with 7 bases lining up with TRBD1. Germline V gives CDR1 SGHNT, CDR2 YYREEE (reference sequence). V was clipped by 0 bases and J by 8 bases; unmatched bases: 13. This CDR3 contains 16 residues. The CDR3 here is CASSLGPMQGEEGYTF. The CDR3 nucleotides read TGTGCCAGCAGCTTGGGGCCCATGCAGGGGGAGGAGGGCTACACCTTC. The variable domain in full, completed from reference TRBV5-4 and TRBJ1-2, reads ETGVTQSPTHLIKTRGQQVTLRCSSQSGHNTVSWYQQALGQGPQFIFQYYREEENGRGNFPPRFSGLQFPNYSSELNVNALELDDSALYLCASSLGPMQGEEGYTFGSGTRLTVV.

This rearrangement joins TRBV9 to TRBJ1-3; no firm D call. The germline CDR1 and CDR2 sequences are SGDLS and YYNGEE. This CDR3 is built from 15 residues. The V and J ends lost 0 bases and 2 bases respectively, with 9 bases between them. The CDR3 spells CASSVVAVPGNTIYF. In DNA, the CDR3 is TGTGCCAGCAGCGTAGTAGCCGTTCCTGGAAACACCATATATTTT.

This clone has only one observation. Other nucleotide sequences from this sample produce the same CDR3. The chain joins TRBV9 to TRBJ2-3; D is perhaps TRBD1 (5 bases). The CDR3 contains 14 residues. Germline CDR1 SGDLS, CDR2 YYNGEE. Trimming removed 4 bases from V and 4 bases from J, with 13 bases in between. For the CDR3, the DNA is TGTGCCAGCAGCCCCCGGCAGGGCGCAGATACGCAGTATTTT. Encoded protein: CASSPRQGADTQYF.

The count of this clone is one. The chain recombines TRBV4-3 with TRBJ2-7, with 9 bases lining up with TRBD2. This CDR3 has 15 residues. CDR1 LGHNA and CDR2 YSLEER come from the germline V gene. V lost 0 bases to trimming and J lost 5 bases; unmatched junction nucleotides: 5. CDR3 protein: CASSQDSGSRDEQYF. The CDR3 region has the DNA TGCGCCAGCAGCCAAGATAGCGGGAGTCGCGACGAGCAGTACTTC.